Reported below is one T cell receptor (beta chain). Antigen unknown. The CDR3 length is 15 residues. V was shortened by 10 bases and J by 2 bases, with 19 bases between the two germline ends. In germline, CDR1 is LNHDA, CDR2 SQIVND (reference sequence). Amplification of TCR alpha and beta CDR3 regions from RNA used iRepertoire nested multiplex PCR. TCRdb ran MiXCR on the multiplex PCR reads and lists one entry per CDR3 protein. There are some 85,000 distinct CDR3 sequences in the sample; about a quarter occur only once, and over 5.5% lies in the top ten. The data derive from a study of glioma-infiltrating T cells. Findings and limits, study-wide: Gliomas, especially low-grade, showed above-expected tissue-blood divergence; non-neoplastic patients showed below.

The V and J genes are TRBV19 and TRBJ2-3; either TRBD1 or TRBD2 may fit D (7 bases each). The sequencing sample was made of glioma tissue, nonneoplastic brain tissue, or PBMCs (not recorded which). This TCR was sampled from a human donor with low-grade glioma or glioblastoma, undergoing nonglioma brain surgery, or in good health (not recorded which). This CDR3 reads CATSAGTAITDTQYF. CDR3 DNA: TGTGCCACCTCAGCGGGGACAGCCATCACAGATACGCAGTATTTT.